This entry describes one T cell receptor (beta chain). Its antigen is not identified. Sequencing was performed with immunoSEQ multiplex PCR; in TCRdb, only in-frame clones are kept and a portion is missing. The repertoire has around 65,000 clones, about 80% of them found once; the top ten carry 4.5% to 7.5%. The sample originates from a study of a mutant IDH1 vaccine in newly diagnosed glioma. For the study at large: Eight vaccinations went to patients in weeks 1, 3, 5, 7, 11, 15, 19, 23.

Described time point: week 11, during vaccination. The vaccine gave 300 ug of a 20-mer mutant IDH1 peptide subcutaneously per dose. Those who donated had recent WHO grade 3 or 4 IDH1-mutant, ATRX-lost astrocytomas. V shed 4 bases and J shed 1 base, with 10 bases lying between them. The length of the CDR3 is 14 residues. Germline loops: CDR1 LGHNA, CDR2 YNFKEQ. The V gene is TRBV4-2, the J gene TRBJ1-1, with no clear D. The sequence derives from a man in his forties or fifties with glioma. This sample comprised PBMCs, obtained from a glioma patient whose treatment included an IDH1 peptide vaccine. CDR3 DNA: TGTGCCAGCAGCCCCGGACGGAAGAACACTGAAGCTTTCTTT. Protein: CASSPGRKNTEAFF.